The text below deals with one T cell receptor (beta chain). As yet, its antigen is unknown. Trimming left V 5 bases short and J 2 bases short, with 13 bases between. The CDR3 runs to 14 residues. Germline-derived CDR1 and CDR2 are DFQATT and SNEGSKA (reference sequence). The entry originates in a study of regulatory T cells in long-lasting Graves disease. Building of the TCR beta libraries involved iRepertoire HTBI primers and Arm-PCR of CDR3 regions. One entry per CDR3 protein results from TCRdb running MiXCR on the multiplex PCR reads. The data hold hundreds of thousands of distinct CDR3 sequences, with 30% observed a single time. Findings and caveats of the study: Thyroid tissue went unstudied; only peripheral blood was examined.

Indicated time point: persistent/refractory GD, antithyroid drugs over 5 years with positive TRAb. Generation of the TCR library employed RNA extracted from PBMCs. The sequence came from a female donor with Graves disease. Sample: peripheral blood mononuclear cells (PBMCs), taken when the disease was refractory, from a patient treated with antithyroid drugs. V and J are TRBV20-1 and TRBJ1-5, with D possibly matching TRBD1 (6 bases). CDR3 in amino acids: CSALQGNGNQPQHF. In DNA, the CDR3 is TGCAGTGCTTTACAGGGAAACGGCAATCAGCCCCAGCATTTT.